One TCR beta chain is described in this entry. The CDR3 is 10 residues long. The germline V gene has CDR1 MDHEN and CDR2 SYDVKM. The V and J ends lost 8 bases and 14 bases respectively, with 10 bases between them. The sample originates from a study of blood T cell repertoires in COVID-19. Study in general: T cells, B-cell-depleted T cells, or PBMCs supplied cDNA or gDNA.

Participant reports of clinical history set cohort assignment. Per the original data handling: It was from reference gene primer amplification that nucleated cell counts were estimated. Produced via immunoSEQ multiplex PCR; TCRdb's table is partial and in-frame only. That table supplies the V and J calls and clone size; D and trimming were determined from the DNA. The sample has around 280,000 clones; nearly 90% are singletons. V usage is TRBV28 and J usage is TRBJ1-6; D gene uncertain. Sequenced sample: PBMCs or T cells enriched from blood (not recorded which). This receptor was identified in a woman aged 18-29 years with acute COVID-19. CDR3 region: CASFGLTLHF. The CDR3 bases are TGTGCCAGCTTTGGGCTCACCCTCCACTTT.